Below are 16 T cell receptor beta chains sequenced from a single sample in a study of beta chain features in type 1 diabetes. Every isolated RNA sample was fully reverse transcribed, so sequencing captured expressed TCRB transcripts. Data came from immunoSEQ multiplex PCR; TCRdb stores just in-frame clones and leaves some out. The repertoire holds 70,000 to 90,000 clones, with under 35% as singletons. Material: stem cell memory CD4+ T cells from blood. Receptor source: a woman aged 18-35 years in good health.

This clone was observed a handful of times. The chain links TRBV4-1 to TRBJ2-1; 7 bases match TRBD2. V lost 1 base and J lost 2; bases outside the gene matches: 2. The CDR3 covers 15 residues. CDR1 and CDR2 (germline): MGHRA, YSYEKL. The CDR3 bases are TGCGCCAGCAGCCAAGTAAGCGGGGCCTACAATGAGCAGTTCTTC. Translating it yields CASSQVSGAYNEQFF.

This clone was counted at least ten times. The chain carries TRBV15 and TRBJ2-5, with D possibly matching TRBD1 (5 bases). Trimming pared 4 bases from V and 11 bases from J, leaving 11 bases between. The CDR3 runs 11 residues. In germline, CDR1 is LNHNV, CDR2 YYDKDF (reference sequence). This CDR3 reads CATSTGPLQYF. The CDR3 nucleotides read TGTGCCACCAGCACAGGGCCTTTACAGTACTTC.

This clone was counted a few times. The chain employs TRBV4-1 and TRBJ2-7, with D uncertain. Germline V gene lookup returns CDR1 MGHRA and CDR2 YSYEKL. Trimming stripped 0 bases from V and 6 bases from J, with 9 bases between. The CDR3 spans 13 residues. DNA for the CDR3: TGCGCCAGCAGCCAAGATGGAGCGCTCGAGCAGTACTTC. It yields the protein CASSQDGALEQYF.

This clone was seen a handful of times. The V gene is TRBV7-2, the J gene TRBJ2-7; 7 bases are a match to TRBD1. Germline V gene sequence: CDR1 SGHTA, CDR2 FQGNSA. This CDR3 region has 15 residues. V lost 1 base, J lost 4 bases, and 7 bases stayed unmatched. The CDR3 region has the DNA TGTGCCAGCAGCTTAGGAGGGACAGACATATACGAGCAGTACTTC. This codes for CASSLGGTDIYEQYF.

The chain recombines TRBV7-2 with TRBJ2-5, with TRBD2 identical over 12 bases. Germline values: CDR1 SGHTA, CDR2 FQGNSA. The trim removed 5 bases at V and 1 base at J, leaving 5 bases unmatched. The CDR3 is 16 amino acids. CDR3 bases: TGTGCCAGCAGCCGCTGGACTAGCGGGGTCCAAGAGACCCAGTACTTC. This sequence encodes CASSRWTSGVQETQYF.

This clone was picked up a small number of times. J is TRBJ2-1 and V is TRBV4-2; D is unclear. CDR1 is LGHNA and CDR2 is YNFKEQ in the germline V gene. V lost 4 bases and J lost 2, with 9 bases in between. The CDR3 is made up of 14 amino acids. The CDR3 protein is CASSLGAPYNEQFF. In DNA form, the CDR3 reads TGTGCCAGCAGCCTTGGAGCCCCCTACAATGAGCAGTTCTTC.

This chain uses TRBV7-9 with TRBJ1-5; 7 nucleotides agree with TRBD1. This CDR3 has 16 residues. Trimming at V came to 1 base and at J to 6 bases, leaving 9 bases not matched to a gene. Germline V gene data show CDR1 as SEHNR and CDR2 as FQNEAQ (reference sequence). The CDR3 is CASSLGAGTDLQPQHF. In DNA form, the CDR3 reads TGTGCCAGCAGCTTAGGGGCCGGGACAGACCTTCAGCCCCAGCATTTT.

This chain joins TRBV7-2 and TRBJ1-2, with TRBD1 matching over 9 bases. V was clipped by 5 bases and J by 2 bases; unmatched bases: 3. The germline V gene has CDR1 SGHTA and CDR2 FQGNSA. The CDR3 extends over 14 amino acids. CDR3 protein: CASSLTGGNYGYTF. CDR3 coding DNA: TGTGCCAGCAGCCTGACAGGGGGGAACTATGGCTACACCTTC.

This chain joins TRBV28 and TRBJ1-4, with TRBD1 as a possible D gene (6 bases). The CDR3 spans 15 residues. From germline, CDR1 is MDHEN and CDR2 SYDVKM. V was trimmed by 7 bases and J by 1 base, leaving 13 bases between them. The CDR3 protein is CASTEGGRTNEKLFF. CDR3 sequence (DNA): TGTGCCAGCACCGAAGGGGGAAGAACTAATGAAAAACTGTTTTTT.

The chain uses TRBV21-1 and TRBJ2-4; the D call TRBD2 from the table was never checked on the DNA. TRBV21-1 is tagged as a pseudogene. The CDR3 length is 16 residues. CDR3 region: CAGSREVLLAKNIQYF. The CDR3 DNA reads as TGTGCCGGCTCTCGGGAAGTATTACTAGCCAAAAACATTCAGTACTTC.

The V and J genes are TRBV5-1 and TRBJ2-1, with TRBD2 identical over 8 bases. The CDR3 is made up of 14 amino acids. V was pared by 0 bases and J by 10 bases, with 6 bases of the junction left unmatched. Germline assignment: CDR1 SGHRS and CDR2 YFSETQ. The CDR3 DNA sequence: TGCGCCAGCAGCTTGGTCGGGTCGGGAGGGGAGCAGTTCTTC. This codes for CASSLVGSGGEQFF.

The rearrangement joins TRBV18 to TRBJ2-7, with D tentatively TRBD1 (5 bases). CDR3 size: 11 residues. In germline, CDR1 is KGHSH, CDR2 LQKENI. Trimming took off 9 bases at V and 3 bases at J, with 9 bases between the two ends. The CDR3 sequence is CASRDSYEQYF. Written as DNA, the CDR3 is TGTGCCAGTAGAGACAGCTACGAGCAGTACTTC.

The chain couples TRBV6-5 to TRBJ2-3; weak D call: TRBD1 (5 bases). The V gene's germline CDR1 is MNHEY and CDR2 SVGAGI. V was clipped by 5 bases and J by 2 bases, with 11 bases between them. This CDR3 comprises 14 residues. CDR3 sequence reads: CASSRRQNTDTQYF. In DNA form, the CDR3 reads TGTGCCAGCAGTCGTAGACAGAACACAGATACGCAGTATTTT.

J is TRBJ2-1 and V is TRBV7-9, with 10 bases that match TRBD1. Germline CDR1 and CDR2: SEHNR and FQNEAQ (reference sequence). The CDR3 consists of 17 residues. J was trimmed by 5 bases and V by 3 bases; bases with no gene match: 10. CDR3: CASSFRQGAAFNNEQFF. In nucleotides, the CDR3 is TGTGCCAGCAGCTTTCGACAGGGGGCCGCTTTTAACAATGAGCAGTTCTTC.

The chain joins TRBV10-2 to TRBJ2-2; 7 bases line up with TRBD1. This CDR3 comprises 14 residues. CDR1 is WSHSY and CDR2 is SAAADI in the germline V gene. V lost 6 bases and J lost 3; bases outside the gene matches: 4. In DNA, the CDR3 is TGCGCCAGCAGCCCGGGACAGCACACCGGGGAGCTGTTTTTT. It codes for CASSPGQHTGELFF.

The V call is TRBV2, the J call TRBJ2-2, with 8 nucleotides matching TRBD2. The CDR3 has 17 amino acids. Trimming took 3 bases from V and 4 from J; bases not matched to a gene: 10. CDR1 is SNHLY and CDR2 is FYNNEI in the germline V gene. CDR3 in amino acids: CASSEARGGSSTGELFF. For the CDR3, the DNA is TGTGCCAGCAGTGAGGCCCGGGGGGGGTCTAGCACCGGGGAGCTGTTTTTT.